These T cell receptor beta chains were read from a single sample in a study of blood T cell repertoires in COVID-19. The repertoire was sequenced with immunoSEQ multiplex PCR; TCRdb's copy has only in-frame clones and lacks some. The data contain fewer than 300,000 clones, around nine tenths of them singletons. The source material was peripheral blood. The origin of the receptors is a man aged 40-50 years who had recovered from COVID-19. Both conserved end residues are part of each CDR3. The D gene is left open where the match is weak. Expanded clones are given a class, and other clones once, few, many or no size at all.

V	J	size	D	DNA	CDR3
TRBV5-1	TRBJ2-5	.	.	TGCGCCAGCAGCTTGAGTGCGAACAGACAAGAGACCCAGTACTTC	CASSLSANRQETQYF
TRBV29-1	TRBJ2-3	.	TRBD2	TGCAGCGTTGAAGTTATAGCTAGCGGGAGTGCAGATACGCAGTATTTT	CSVEVIASGSADTQYF
TRBV9	TRBJ1-2	.	.	TGTGCCAGCAGCGTAGCCCAAGAGTATGGCTACACCTTC	CASSVAQEYGYTF
TRBV7-7	TRBJ2-2	.	.	TGTGCCAGCGGGCCGGCCTCGAACACCGGGGAGCTGTTTTTT	CASGPASNTGELFF
TRBV6-6	TRBJ1-1	.	.	TGTGCCAGCAGCAGAGGGGGGAACACTGAAGCTTTCTTT	CASSRGGNTEAFF
TRBV9	TRBJ2-3	.	TRBD2	TGTGCCAGCAGCGTAGGCGGGAGAGGCACAGATACGCAGTATTTT	CASSVGGRGTDTQYF
TRBV5-4	TRBJ2-6	.	.	TGTGCCAGCAGCTTGGAGGGGACTGGGGCCAACGTCCTGACTTTC	CASSLEGTGANVLTF
TRBV21-1	TRBJ2-2	.	.	TGTGCCAGCAGCAAAAAGGGACTTGTGATCGGGGAGCTGTTTTTT	CASSKKGLVIGELFF
TRBV2	TRBJ2-3	.	.	TGTGCCAGCAGTGACCGGGAGCACGGTACGCAGTATTTT	CASSDREHGTQYF
TRBV6-2/TRBV6-3	TRBJ2-2	.	.	TGTGCCAGCAGTTCTAGTGAACCTTACACCGGGGAGCTGTTTTTT	CASSSSEPYTGELFF
TRBV30	TRBJ2-1	.	TRBD2	TGTGCCTGGAGAAAGATAGCGGGAGGGTCCAATGAGCAGTTCTTC	CAWRKIAGGSNEQFF
TRBV19	TRBJ2-7	once	TRBD1	TGTGCCAGTAGTATGGGACAGGGAAGGGGCGAGCAGTACTTC	CASSMGQGRGEQYF
TRBV25-1	TRBJ2-7	.	.	TGTGCCAGCAGGGAGCTAAGCGAGCAGTACTTC	CASRELSEQYF
TRBV21-1	TRBJ1-5	.	.	TGTGCCAGCAGCATCGGTCGAGCCTCAAGGAGGGTTGGTCAGCCCCAGCATTTT	CASSIGRASRRVGQPQHF
TRBV9	TRBJ2-2	.	.	TGTGCCAGCAGCGTGACAGTGACGAACACCGGGGAGCTGTTTTTT	CASSVTVTNTGELFF
TRBV2	TRBJ2-1	.	.	TGTGCCAGCAGTGCCGACAATGAGCAGTTCTTC	CASSADNEQFF
TRBV9	TRBJ2-7	.	.	TGTGCCAGCAGCGTGGGGGGACAGACCTCCTACGAGCAGTACTTC	CASSVGGQTSYEQYF
TRBV7-9	TRBJ2-5	.	.	TGTGCCAGCAGCGATGTACAGGGCGGTTCGGAGACCCAGTACTTC	CASSDVQGGSETQYF
TRBV5-1	TRBJ2-3	.	.	TGCGCCAGCAGCTTGGCCAGGCCCACAGATACGCAGTATTTT	CASSLARPTDTQYF
TRBV7-3	TRBJ2-7	.	.	TGTGCCAGCAGCTTAACTGGGGACTGGGGTGAGGAGCAGTACTTC	CASSLTGDWGEEQYF
TRBV7-2	TRBJ2-5	.	TRBD2	TGTGCCAGCAGCTTAGCGGGGACTAGCGGGGGACAAGAGACCCAGTACTTC	CASSLAGTSGGQETQYF
TRBV18	TRBJ2-2	.	TRBD1	TGTGCCAGCTCCGGACAGGGTCGTACCGGGGAGCTGTTTTTT	CASSGQGRTGELFF
TRBV27	TRBJ1-1	once	.	TGTGCCAGCAGCGCTTACCGCAGGGGCTCGAACACTGAAGCTTTCTTT	CASSAYRRGSNTEAFF
TRBV6-5	TRBJ2-7	.	TRBD1	TGTGCCAGCAGTTTAACGGGACAGGGGGCGGGGGAGCAGTACTTC	CASSLTGQGAGEQYF
TRBV5-1	TRBJ1-3	.	TRBD1	TGCGCCAGCAGCTTAGGGACAGGGGGCTCTGGAAACACCATATATTTT	CASSLGTGGSGNTIYF
TRBV6-1	TRBJ2-2	.	TRBD2	TGTGCCAGCAGTGGGACTAGCGGGGGGTTTCAGCGCACCGGGGAGCTGTTTTTT	CASSGTSGGFQRTGELFF
TRBV2	TRBJ2-5	few	.	TGTGCCAGCAGTTCCCTCAGGGTTCGAGGAGAGACCCAGTACTTC	CASSSLRVRGETQYF